Listed below are T cell receptor beta chains from one sample, sequenced in a study of vaccination and CD4 T cells after COVID-19. Their recognized antigens are unknown. TCRdb reanalysed the PCR reads using MiXCR and keeps one entry per CDR3 protein. The sample lists just over 20,000 distinct CDR3 sequences; 55% to 65% were seen once. Sequenced here: CD4+ T cells from blood, cultured in vitro, sampled before SARS-CoV-2 vaccination. The receptors come from a human donor who received a COVID-19 vaccine. Each CDR3 is given with its conserved first and last residue. The order of the fields is clone size, J gene, V gene, CDR3 protein. Rows may omit the clone size; those that give it use once, few, many or a size class.

clone_size: NA; j_call: TRBJ1-2; v_call: TRBV6-2/TRBV6-3; cdr3_aa: CASSYRENYGYTF
clone_size: NA; j_call: TRBJ1-1; v_call: TRBV19; cdr3_aa: CASSVSVASATEAFF
clone_size: NA; j_call: TRBJ1-2; v_call: TRBV5-4; cdr3_aa: CASTDPGRHYGYTF
clone_size: NA; j_call: TRBJ2-5; v_call: TRBV6-2/TRBV6-3; cdr3_aa: CASSYSAGDETQYF
clone_size: NA; j_call: TRBJ2-7; v_call: TRBV3-1; cdr3_aa: CASSQDMDYEQYF
clone_size: NA; j_call: TRBJ1-5; v_call: TRBV6-1; cdr3_aa: CASSENLDSNQPQHF
clone_size: NA; j_call: TRBJ2-3; v_call: TRBV20-1; cdr3_aa: CSARPGTGTDTQYF
clone_size: NA; j_call: TRBJ2-7; v_call: TRBV2; cdr3_aa: CASSEVYREGGEQYF
clone_size: few; j_call: TRBJ2-3; v_call: TRBV12-3/TRBV12-4; cdr3_aa: CASSLRSTDTQYF
clone_size: NA; j_call: TRBJ1-5; v_call: TRBV2; cdr3_aa: CASRNDRGSNQPQHF
clone_size: few; j_call: TRBJ2-7; v_call: TRBV15; cdr3_aa: CATSRSPTGGYEQYF
clone_size: NA; j_call: TRBJ1-5; v_call: TRBV20-1; cdr3_aa: CSASRGRVNQPQHF
clone_size: NA; j_call: TRBJ2-2; v_call: TRBV11-3; cdr3_aa: CASSLVRLAGTGELFF
clone_size: NA; j_call: TRBJ2-5; v_call: TRBV19; cdr3_aa: CASSGGAVETQYF
clone_size: NA; j_call: TRBJ2-1; v_call: TRBV10-1; cdr3_aa: CATQRGADNNEQFF
clone_size: NA; j_call: TRBJ2-5; v_call: TRBV20-1; cdr3_aa: CSARDHRGGETQYF
clone_size: few; j_call: TRBJ2-3; v_call: TRBV20-1; cdr3_aa: CSARRDFTDTQYF
clone_size: NA; j_call: TRBJ2-4; v_call: TRBV7-2; cdr3_aa: CASSLGGQGAVNIQYF
clone_size: NA; j_call: TRBJ1-3; v_call: TRBV19; cdr3_aa: CASRRSGYSGNTIYF
clone_size: NA; j_call: TRBJ1-2; v_call: TRBV27; cdr3_aa: CASSFRKNNYGYTF
clone_size: few; j_call: TRBJ1-6; v_call: TRBV6-1; cdr3_aa: CASSLDPNSPLHF
clone_size: NA; j_call: TRBJ1-1; v_call: TRBV20-1; cdr3_aa: CSANRLGGEVEAFF
clone_size: NA; j_call: TRBJ1-5; v_call: TRBV7-2; cdr3_aa: CATGLDQPQHF
clone_size: NA; j_call: TRBJ2-1; v_call: TRBV24-1; cdr3_aa: CATSASGLAGNEQFF
clone_size: NA; j_call: TRBJ2-7; v_call: TRBV11-2; cdr3_aa: CASRKTEGKRSYEQYF
clone_size: few; j_call: TRBJ2-3; v_call: TRBV25-1; cdr3_aa: CASSEYLAGGQYF
clone_size: NA; j_call: TRBJ2-3; v_call: TRBV18; cdr3_aa: CASSPRAGGTDTQYF